The sequence of this T cell receptor (beta chain) was determined in a study of T cells in Graves' hyperthyroidism and ophthalmopathy. Points from the study as a whole: Blood also carried most thyroid clonotypes expanded above 0.001.

Researchers took RNA transcripts and amplified the TCR beta CDR3 regions from them. The study used the HTBI primer set for a first-round RT-PCR of the TCR CDR3. TCRdb ran MiXCR on the multiplex PCR reads and lists one entry per CDR3 protein. The table records about 570,000 distinct CDR3 sequences, just over 45% of them present only once. This clonotype turned up a few times. Its antigen remains unidentified. One base away lies a much larger clone, so this may be a sequencing read error. CDR3 length equals 10 residues. Germline values: CDR1 DFQATT, CDR2 SNEGSKA (reference sequence). Thyroid ultrasound, orbital computed tomography, clinical symptoms, and serum thyroxine and TRAb underpinned diagnoses.

The receptor's source is an adult woman with Graves' disease, either hyperthyroidism or ophthalmopathy (not recorded which). Sequenced sample: peripheral blood or thyroid tissue (not recorded which). V gene TRBV20-1 combines with J gene TRBJ1-1; D not certain. The CDR3 sequence: CSAKKSEASF. Here the CDR3 DNA reads TGCAGTGCTAAGAAATCTGAAGCTTCCTTT.